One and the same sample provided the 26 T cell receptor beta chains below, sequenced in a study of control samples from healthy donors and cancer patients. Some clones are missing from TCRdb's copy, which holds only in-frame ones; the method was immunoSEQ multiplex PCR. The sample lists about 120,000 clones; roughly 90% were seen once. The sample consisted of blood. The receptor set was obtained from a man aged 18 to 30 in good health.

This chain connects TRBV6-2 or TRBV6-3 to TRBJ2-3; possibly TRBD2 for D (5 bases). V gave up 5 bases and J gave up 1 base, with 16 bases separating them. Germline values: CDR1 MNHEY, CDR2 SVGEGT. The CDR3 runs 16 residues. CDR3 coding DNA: TGTGCCAGCAGTGAGGACTCCCCCTTAGGCACAGATACGCAGTATTTT. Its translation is CASSEDSPLGTDTQYF.

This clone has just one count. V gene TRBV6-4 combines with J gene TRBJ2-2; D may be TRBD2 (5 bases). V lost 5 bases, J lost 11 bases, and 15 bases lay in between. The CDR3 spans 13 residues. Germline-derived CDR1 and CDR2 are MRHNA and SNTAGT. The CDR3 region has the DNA TGTGCCAGCAGTACCGGGGTACACGGTGAGCTGTTTTTT. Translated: CASSTGVHGELFF.

CDR3 region: CASSYAGTLHNEQFF. The CDR3 DNA sequence: TGTGCCAGCAGTTACGCCGGGACACTACACAATGAGCAGTTCTTC. The chain recombines TRBV6-5 with TRBJ2-1, with D perhaps TRBD1 (6 bases). Trimming stripped 2 bases from V and 5 bases from J, with 13 bases between. This CDR3 contains 15 residues. Germline V gives CDR1 MNHEY, CDR2 SVGAGI.

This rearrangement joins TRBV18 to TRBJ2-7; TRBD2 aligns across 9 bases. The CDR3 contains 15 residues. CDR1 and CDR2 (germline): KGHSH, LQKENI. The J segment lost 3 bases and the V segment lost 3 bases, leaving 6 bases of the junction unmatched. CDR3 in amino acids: CASSPLTSGFYEQYF. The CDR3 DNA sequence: TGTGCCAGCTCACCTTTGACTAGCGGATTCTACGAGCAGTACTTC.

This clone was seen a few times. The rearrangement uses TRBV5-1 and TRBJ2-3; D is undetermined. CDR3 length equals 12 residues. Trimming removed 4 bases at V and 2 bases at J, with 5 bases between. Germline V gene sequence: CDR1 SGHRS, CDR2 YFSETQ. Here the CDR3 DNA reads TGCGCCAGCAGCAACCCCACAGATACGCAGTATTTT. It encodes CASSNPTDTQYF.

The CDR3 sequence is CSASLSNEQYF. In DNA, the CDR3 is TGCAGTGCTAGTCTAAGTAACGAGCAGTACTTC. The rearrangement joins TRBV20-1 to TRBJ2-7; no firm D call. Germline CDR1 and CDR2: DFQATT and SNEGSKA (reference sequence). There are 11 residues in the CDR3. V lost 3 bases and J lost 5, with 8 bases in between.

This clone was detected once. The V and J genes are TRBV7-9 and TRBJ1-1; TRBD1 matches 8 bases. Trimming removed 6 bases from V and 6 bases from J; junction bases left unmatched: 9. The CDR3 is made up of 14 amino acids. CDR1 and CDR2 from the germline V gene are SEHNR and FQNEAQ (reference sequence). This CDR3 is CASRSRGRGAEAFF. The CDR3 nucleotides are TGTGCCAGCAGGTCCAGGGGGCGCGGGGCTGAAGCTTTCTTT.

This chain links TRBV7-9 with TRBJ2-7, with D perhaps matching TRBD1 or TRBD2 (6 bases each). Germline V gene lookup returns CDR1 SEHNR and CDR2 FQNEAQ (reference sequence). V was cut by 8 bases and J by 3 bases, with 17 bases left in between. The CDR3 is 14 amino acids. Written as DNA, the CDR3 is TGTGCCAGCTCCTTCGGGGGCCGGGGCTACGAGCAGTACTTC. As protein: CASSFGGRGYEQYF. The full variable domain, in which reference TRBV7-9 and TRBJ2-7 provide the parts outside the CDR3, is DTGVSQNPRHKITKRGQNVTFRCDPISEHNRLYWYRQTLGQGPEFLTYFQNEAQLEKSRLLSDRFSAERPKGSFSTLEIQRTEQGDSAMYLCASSFGGRGYEQYFGPGTRLTVT.

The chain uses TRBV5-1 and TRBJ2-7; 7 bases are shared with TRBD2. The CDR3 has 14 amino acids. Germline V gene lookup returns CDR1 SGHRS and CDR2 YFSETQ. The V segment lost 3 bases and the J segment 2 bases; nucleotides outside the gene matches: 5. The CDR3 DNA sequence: TGCGCCAGCAGCTCCAGCGGGGATGCCTACGAGCAGTACTTC. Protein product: CASSSSGDAYEQYF.

This CDR3 reads CAWKRTGLGGTGELFF. The CDR3 DNA follows: TGTGCCTGGAAACGCACAGGGTTAGGGGGCACCGGGGAGCTGTTTTTT. The chain links TRBV30 to TRBJ2-2; D might be TRBD1 (6 bases). This CDR3 is 16 amino acids long. Germline V lookup: CDR1 GTSNPN, CDR2 SVGIG (reference sequence). V lost 4 bases and J 4 bases, leaving 19 bases between the germline ends.

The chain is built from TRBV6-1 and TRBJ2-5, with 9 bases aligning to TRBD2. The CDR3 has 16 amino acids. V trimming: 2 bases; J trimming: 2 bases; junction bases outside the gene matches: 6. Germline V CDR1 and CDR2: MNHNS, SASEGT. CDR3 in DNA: TGTGCCAGCAGTGAAAGGCGGGGGGGCGGGCAAGAGACCCAGTACTTC. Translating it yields CASSERRGGGQETQYF.

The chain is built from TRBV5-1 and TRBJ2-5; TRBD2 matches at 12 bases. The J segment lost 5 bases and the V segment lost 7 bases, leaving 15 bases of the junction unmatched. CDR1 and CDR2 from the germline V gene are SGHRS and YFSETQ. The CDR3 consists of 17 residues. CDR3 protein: CASGASGGAPSAETQYF. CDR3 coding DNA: TGCGCCAGCGGGGCTAGCGGGGGGGCGCCATCCGCTGAGACCCAGTACTTC. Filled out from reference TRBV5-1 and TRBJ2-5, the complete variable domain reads KAGVTQTPRYLIKTRGQQVTLSCSPISGHRSVSWYQQTPGQGLQFLFEYFSETQRNKGNFPGRFSGRQFSNSRSEMNVSTLELGDSALYLCASGASGGAPSAETQYFGPGTRLLVL.

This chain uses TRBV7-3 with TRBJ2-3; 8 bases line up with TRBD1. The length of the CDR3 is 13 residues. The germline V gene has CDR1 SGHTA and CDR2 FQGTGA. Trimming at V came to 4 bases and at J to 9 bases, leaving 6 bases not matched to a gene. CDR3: CASSYLTGDTQYF. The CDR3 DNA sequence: TGTGCCAGCAGCTACCTGACAGGGGACACGCAGTATTTT.

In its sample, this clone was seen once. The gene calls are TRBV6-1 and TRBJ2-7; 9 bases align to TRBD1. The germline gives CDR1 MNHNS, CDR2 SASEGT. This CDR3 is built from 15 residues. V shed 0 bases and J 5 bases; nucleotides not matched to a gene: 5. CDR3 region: CASSEAGTGFNEQYF. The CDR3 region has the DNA TGTGCCAGCAGTGAAGCAGGGACAGGGTTTAACGAGCAGTACTTC.

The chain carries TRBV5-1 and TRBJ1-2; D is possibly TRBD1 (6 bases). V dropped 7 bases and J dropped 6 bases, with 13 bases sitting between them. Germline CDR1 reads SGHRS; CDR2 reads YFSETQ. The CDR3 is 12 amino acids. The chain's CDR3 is CASGGDKNGYTF. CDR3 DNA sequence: TGCGCCAGCGGGGGGGACAAAAATGGCTACACCTTC.

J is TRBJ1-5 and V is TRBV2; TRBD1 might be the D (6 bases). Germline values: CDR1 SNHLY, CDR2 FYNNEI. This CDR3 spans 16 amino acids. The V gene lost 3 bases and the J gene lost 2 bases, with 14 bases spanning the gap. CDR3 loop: CASSDLGGRGNQPQHF. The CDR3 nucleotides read TGTGCCAGCAGTGATCTGGGGGGCAGGGGCAATCAGCCCCAGCATTTT. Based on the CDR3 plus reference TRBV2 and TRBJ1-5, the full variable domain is EPEVTQTPSHQVTQMGQEVILRCVPISNHLYFYWYRQILGQKVEFLVSFYNNEISEKSEIFDDQFSVERPDGSNFTLKIRSTKLEDSAMYFCASSDLGGRGNQPQHFGDGTRLSIL.

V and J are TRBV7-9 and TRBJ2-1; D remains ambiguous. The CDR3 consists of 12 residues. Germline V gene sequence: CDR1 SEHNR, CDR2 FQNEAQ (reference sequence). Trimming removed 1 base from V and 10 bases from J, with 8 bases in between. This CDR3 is CASSLEVDEQFF. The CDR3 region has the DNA TGTGCCAGCAGCTTAGAGGTGGACGAGCAGTTCTTC.

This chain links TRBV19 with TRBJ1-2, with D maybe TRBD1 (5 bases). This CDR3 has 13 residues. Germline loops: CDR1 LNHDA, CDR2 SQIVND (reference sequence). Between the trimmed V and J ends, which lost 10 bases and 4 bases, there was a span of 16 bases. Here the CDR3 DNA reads TGTGCCACCGGGGGGGGGATGGCCTATGGCTACACCTTC. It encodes CATGGGMAYGYTF.

In nucleotides, the CDR3 is TGTGCCAGCAGCCGGAGCGGGGCAGATACGCAGTATTTT. Translated, it gives CASSRSGADTQYF. V is TRBV5-6 and J is TRBJ2-3; 7 nucleotides agree with TRBD2. Germline trimming cut 4 bases from V and 4 bases from J; bases unmatched to any gene: 3. The germline V gene encodes CDR1 SGHDT and CDR2 YYEEEE. This CDR3 has 13 amino acids.

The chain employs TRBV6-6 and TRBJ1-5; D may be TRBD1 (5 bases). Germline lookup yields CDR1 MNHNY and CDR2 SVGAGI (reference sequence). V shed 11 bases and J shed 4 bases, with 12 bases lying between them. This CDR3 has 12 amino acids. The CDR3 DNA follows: TGTGCCCCCCCGGGACCGAATCAGCCCCAGCATTTT. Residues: CAPPGPNQPQHF.

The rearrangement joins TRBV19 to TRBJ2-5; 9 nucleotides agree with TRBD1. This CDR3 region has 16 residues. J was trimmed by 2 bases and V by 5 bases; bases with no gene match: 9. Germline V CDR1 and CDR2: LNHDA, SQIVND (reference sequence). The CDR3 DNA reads TGTGCCAGTAGTCCCCCTTGGGACAGGGAACAAGAGACCCAGTACTTC. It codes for CASSPPWDREQETQYF.

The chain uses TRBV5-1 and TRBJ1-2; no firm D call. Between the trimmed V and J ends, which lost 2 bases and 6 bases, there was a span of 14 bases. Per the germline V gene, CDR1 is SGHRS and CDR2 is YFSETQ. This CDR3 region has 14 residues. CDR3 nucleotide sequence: TGCGCCAGCAGCTTAGCCCCCCCGAACAATGGCTACACCTTC. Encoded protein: CASSLAPPNNGYTF.

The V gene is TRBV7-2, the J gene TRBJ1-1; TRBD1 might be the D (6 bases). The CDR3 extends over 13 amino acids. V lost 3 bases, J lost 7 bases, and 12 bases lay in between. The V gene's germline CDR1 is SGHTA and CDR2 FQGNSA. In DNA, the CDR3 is TGTGCCAGCAGCTTCAGGGGCTTGAATGAAGCTTTCTTT. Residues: CASSFRGLNEAFF.

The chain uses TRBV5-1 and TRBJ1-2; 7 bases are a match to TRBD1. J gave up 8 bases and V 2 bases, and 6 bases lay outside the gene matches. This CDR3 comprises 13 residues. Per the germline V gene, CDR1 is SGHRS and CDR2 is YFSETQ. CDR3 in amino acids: CASSFRQGWGYTF. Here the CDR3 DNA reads TGCGCCAGCAGCTTCCGACAGGGTTGGGGCTACACCTTC.

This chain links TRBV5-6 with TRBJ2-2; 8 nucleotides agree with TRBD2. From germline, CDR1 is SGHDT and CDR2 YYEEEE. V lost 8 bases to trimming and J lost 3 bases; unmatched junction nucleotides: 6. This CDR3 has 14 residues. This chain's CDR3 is CASVGGADTGELFF. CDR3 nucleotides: TGTGCCAGTGTCGGGGGGGCCGACACCGGGGAGCTGTTTTTT.

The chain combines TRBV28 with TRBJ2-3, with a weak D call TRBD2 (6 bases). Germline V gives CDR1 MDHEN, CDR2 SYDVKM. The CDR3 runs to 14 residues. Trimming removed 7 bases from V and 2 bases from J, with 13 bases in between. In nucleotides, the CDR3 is TGTGCCAGCACGTTGGGGGGACCCACAGATACGCAGTATTTT. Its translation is CASTLGGPTDTQYF.